This TCR beta chain is drawn from a study of post-analysis software for immune sequencing data. Turning to the study itself: The courses of disease that were included comprised relapsing-remitting, secondary progressive and progressive-relapsing multiple sclerosis.

CDR3 length: 17 residues. Germline V CDR1 and CDR2: DFQATT, SNEGSKA (reference sequence). V dropped 3 bases and J dropped 0; count of bases not matched to a gene: 11. Tagging with unique molecular identifiers was a feature of the TCR beta cDNA libraries. TCRdb re-called the PCR reads through MiXCR, storing one row per CDR3 protein. This sample yields 500,000 to 600,000 distinct CDR3 sequences, of which around 44% are seen a single time; over 1.5% belongs to the top ten. A note on this clonotype: Its antigen is not known.

Overall study findings and caveats: Controls had significantly higher normalized Chao1 diversity than multiple sclerosis patients. TRBV5-6, TRBV5-1 and TRBV20-1 were among about 5 TRBV segments more frequent in patients than controls.

The sample was blood. The chain recombines TRBV20-1 with TRBJ1-3, with 7 bases aligning to TRBD1. This TCR was sampled from a girl aged 10 to 17 with multiple sclerosis. CDR3 DNA: TGCAGTGCTAGTGAGATACTCGGGACAGACTCTGGAAACACCATATATTTT. Its translation: CSASEILGTDSGNTIYF.